These T cell receptor beta chains were read from a single sample in a study of graft-versus-host responses after intestinal transplantation. Antigen specificity for these receptors is unknown. The assay was immunoSEQ multiplex PCR, and TCRdb's table has in-frame clones only and misses some. This sample has 80,000 to 100,000 clones; roughly 87% occur once, and the top ten carry approximately 18%. The sample consisted of unstimulated CD8+ T cells sorted from spleen or lymph node cells, taken before intestinal transplant. The receptor source for this set is a human donor who received an intestinal transplant. Both conserved end residues are part of each CDR3. Fields, in order: D gene, V gene, J gene, clone size, CDR3 DNA, CDR3 protein. The D gene is left open where the match is weak. Some rows mark clone size as missing; the rest say once, few, many or name a class of expanded clone.

>TRBD1|TRBV7-6|TRBJ2-7|once
TGTGCCAGCAGCTTAAGCCTCTCGGGACAGGGCTACGAGCAGTACTTC
CASSLSLSGQGYEQYF
>NA|TRBV7-2|TRBJ1-2|few
TGTGCCAGCAGCTTAAATTATGGGGATGGCTACACCTTC
CASSLNYGDGYTF
>NA|TRBV4-1|TRBJ1-1|NA
TGCGCCAGCAGCCAAGACCCGGGTCTTTTGATGAACACTGAAGCTTTCTTT
CASSQDPGLLMNTEAFF
>TRBD2|TRBV2|TRBJ2-2|NA
TGTGCCAGCTCGTGGGAGTTACTAGCGGGGGACACCGGGGAGCTGTTTTTT
CASSWELLAGDTGELFF
>NA|TRBV13|TRBJ2-7|NA
TGTGCCAGCAGCTTAGGCCGGTCTAGCCCTACCTACGAGCAGTACTTC
CASSLGRSSPTYEQYF
>NA|TRBV30|TRBJ1-1|NA
TGTGCCTGGAGTGTTGGTCAGGGTAACGCTGAAGCTTTCTTT
CAWSVGQGNAEAFF
>NA|TRBV29-1|TRBJ1-2|NA
TGCAGCGTTGAAGATCGGCCCCCCGGGGGTGGCTACACCTTC
CSVEDRPPGGGYTF
>TRBD2|TRBV6-1|TRBJ2-7|once
TGTGCCACCTCACTAGCGCCTAACTACGAGCAGTACTTC
CATSLAPNYEQYF
>NA|TRBV27|TRBJ1-6|NA
TGTGCCAGCAGTTTAAGGGGTTCACCCCTCCACTTT
CASSLRGSPLHF
>TRBD2|TRBV7-6|TRBJ2-7|NA
TGTGCCAGCAGCTTAGCGGTAAGCGGGAGGTACTACGAGCAGTACTTC
CASSLAVSGRYYEQYF
>NA|TRBV5-5|TRBJ1-5|NA
TGTGCCAGCAGCTTGTGGGATCTCCAGCCCCAGCATTTT
CASSLWDLQPQHF
>NA|TRBV5-4|TRBJ2-3|once
TGTGCCAGCAGCTTGCTAGCGAGCACAGATACGCAGTATTTT
CASSLLASTDTQYF
>TRBD2|TRBV6-5|TRBJ2-1|NA
TGTGCCAGCAGTTACAACCTAGCGGGCTCCTACAATGAGCAGTTCTTC
CASSYNLAGSYNEQFF
>TRBD1|TRBV6-1|TRBJ2-7|NA
TGTGCCAGCATAAGGGGACAGGGGGCGGGGGAGCAGTACTTC
CASIRGQGAGEQYF
>NA|TRBV27|TRBJ2-1|NA
TGTGCCAGCACTTTATGGGACACTGCTAGGAGTGAGCAGTTCTTC
CASTLWDTARSEQFF
>TRBD2|TRBV6-4|TRBJ2-3|NA
TGTGCCAGCAGGAGCGGGGGGGAGTCAGATACGCAGTATTTT
CASRSGGESDTQYF
>NA|TRBV30|TRBJ2-7|NA
TGTGCCTGGAAGGAGCGGCATAACACCTACGAGCAGTACTTC
CAWKERHNTYEQYF
>TRBD1|TRBV4-1|TRBJ2-1|NA
TGCGCCAGCAGCCAAGATGAGGGGGCGCGCCACAATGAGCAGTTCTTC
CASSQDEGARHNEQFF
>NA|TRBV23-1|TRBJ1-2|NA
TGCGCCAGCAGACCTCCGGGACACGGATACTATGGCTACACCTTC
CASRPPGHGYYGYTF
>NA|TRBV4-1|TRBJ1-3|NA
TGCGCCAGCAGCCAGGGGATATTCGGAAACACCATATATTTT
CASSQGIFGNTIYF
>NA|TRBV13|TRBJ2-1|NA
TGTGCCAGCAGCTCGCAGGGAGAAAAGTCCCACAATGAGCAGTTCTTC
CASSSQGEKSHNEQFF
>TRBD2|TRBV6-1|TRBJ2-1|NA
TGTGCCAGCAGTGAAAGCGGGGGGGCCTACAATGAGCAGTTCTTC
CASSESGGAYNEQFF
>TRBD1|TRBV27|TRBJ1-5|NA
TGTGCCAGCAGTCCCCGGGACAGTTATCAGCCCCAGCATTTT
CASSPRDSYQPQHF
>NA|TRBV18|TRBJ1-5|NA
TGTGCCAGCTCACCACCTGAGGGGCCCCAGCATTTT
CASSPPEGPQHF